This T cell receptor beta chain was captured by sequencing in a study of blood T cell repertoires in COVID-19. About the study: There were acute and convalescent COVID-19 samples, and they came from the United States, Italy and Spain. T cells, B-cell-depleted T cells, or PBMCs provided the cDNA or gDNA that served as material.

The repertoire was sequenced with immunoSEQ multiplex PCR; TCRdb's copy has only in-frame clones and lacks some. The table lists roughly 100,000 clones, roughly 91% of them singletons, with 5% to 6.5% in the top ten. What was sequenced was peripheral blood. The clonotype was recovered from a human donor in a cohort sampled during active COVID-19.

CDR3 coding DNA: TGCGCCAGCAGCTTGCGGGGGGACAGGGTCACTGAAGCTTTCTTT. It is translated as CASSLRGDRVTEAFF. The chain employs TRBV5-1 and TRBJ1-1, with 9 positions matching TRBD1. J was trimmed by 4 bases and V by 1 base; bases with no gene match: 5. Germline loops: CDR1 SGHRS, CDR2 YFSETQ. The CDR3 has 15 amino acids.